One and the same sample provided the 22 T cell receptor beta chains below, sequenced in a study of shared clonotypes between healthy human individuals. Produced via immunoSEQ multiplex PCR; TCRdb's table is partial and in-frame only. The sample lists under 600,000 clones, 97% occurring once. Sequences were obtained from naive CD4+ T cells sorted from blood. Subset reported: CD45RA+ positively selected. The receptor set was obtained from a woman in her 30s in good health.

As for this clone: The sample carries other DNA sequences with the same CDR3. The chain couples TRBV30 to TRBJ2-5; D may correspond to TRBD1 or TRBD2 (6 bases each). V was trimmed by 5 bases and J by 5 bases, leaving 12 bases between them. Germline CDR1 GTSNPN, CDR2 SVGIG (reference sequence). This CDR3 has 12 amino acids. The CDR3 protein is CAWGQGGETQYF. The CDR3 region has the DNA TGTGCCTGGGGACAAGGGGGGGAGACCCAGTACTTC.

The rearrangement uses TRBV7-2 and TRBJ2-7; 11 bases fit TRBD2. The V gene end was trimmed by 5 bases and the J gene end by 2 bases; junction bases not matched to a gene: 5. CDR1 is SGHTA and CDR2 is FQGNSA in the germline V gene. The length of the CDR3 is 15 residues. DNA of the CDR3: TGTGCCAGCAGCCCGCTAGCGGGAGGAGCCTACGAGCAGTACTTC. Protein product: CASSPLAGGAYEQYF. Combining the CDR3 with reference TRBV7-2 and TRBJ2-7 gives the whole variable domain GAGVSQSPSNKVTEKGKDVELRCDPISGHTALYWYRQSLGQGLEFLIYFQGNSAPDKSGLPSDRFSAERTGGSVSTLTIQRTQQEDSAVYLCASSPLAGGAYEQYFGPGTRLTVT.

J is TRBJ1-6 and V is TRBV5-4, with unresolved D. Germline assignment: CDR1 SGHNT and CDR2 YYREEE (reference sequence). Trimming stripped 3 bases from V and 8 bases from J, with 21 bases between. The length of the CDR3 is 17 residues. CDR3 region: CASSYERGLGSDSPLHF. The CDR3 bases are TGTGCCAGCAGCTACGAACGAGGGTTAGGGTCCGATTCACCCCTCCACTTT.

The V and J genes are TRBV19 and TRBJ1-2, with D unclear. In germline, CDR1 is LNHDA, CDR2 SQIVND (reference sequence). The length of the CDR3 is 13 residues. V lost 3 bases and J lost 6, with 11 bases in between. CDR3: CASSMWFTDGYTF. In nucleotides, the CDR3 is TGTGCCAGTAGTATGTGGTTTACGGATGGCTACACCTTC.

The rearrangement uses TRBV28 and TRBJ2-7, with a tentative D call TRBD2 (6 bases). Between the trimmed V and J ends, which lost 7 bases and 3 bases, there was a span of 25 bases. CDR3 length: 17 residues. Germline CDR1 MDHEN, CDR2 SYDVKM. CDR3 in DNA: TGTGCCAGCACGGGACCGGCTTTGTTGCGGGGTAACTACGAGCAGTACTTC. Encoded protein: CASTGPALLRGNYEQYF.

This chain links TRBV27 with TRBJ2-1; D uncertain. The V and J ends lost 4 bases and 5 bases respectively, with 9 bases between them. Germline lookup yields CDR1 MNHEY and CDR2 SMNVEV (reference sequence). The CDR3 is 13 amino acids. This CDR3 reads CASSSHAHNEQFF. The CDR3 DNA is TGTGCCAGCAGTTCCCACGCCCACAATGAGCAGTTCTTC.

This clone appeared once. This chain links TRBV6-5 with TRBJ1-6; D perhaps matches TRBD1 (6 bases). The CDR3 is 13 residues long. Germline CDR1 is MNHEY and CDR2 is SVGAGI. V lost 7 bases and J lost 10, with 14 bases in between. The CDR3: CASTLQGRSPLHF. In nucleotides, the CDR3 is TGTGCCAGCACCCTACAGGGAAGATCACCCCTCCACTTT.

The chain couples TRBV1 to TRBJ2-5; TRBD2, the D gene given by the table, was not confirmed from the DNA. TRBV1 corresponds to a pseudogene. CDR3 size: 21 residues. Here the CDR3 DNA reads TGCACCAGCAGCCAAGTCATCCGAGGCCCTAGCGGGAGGGCCAGAGAAGAGACCCAGTACTTC. Its translation: CTSSQVIRGPSGRAREETQYF.

The CDR3 reads CAWDRVNSPLHF. The CDR3 DNA follows: TGTGCCTGGGACAGGGTTAATTCACCCCTCCACTTT. This rearrangement joins TRBV30 to TRBJ1-6; 7 nucleotides align to TRBD1. Trimming removed 5 bases from V and 6 bases from J; junction bases left unmatched: 1. From germline, CDR1 is GTSNPN and CDR2 SVGIG (reference sequence). This CDR3 is built from 12 residues.

This sequence joins TRBV4-1 and TRBJ1-3, with D hard to call. V dropped 3 bases and J dropped 0 bases, with 12 bases sitting between them. Germline CDR1 and CDR2: MGHRA and YSYEKL. CDR3 size: 16 residues. CDR3 nucleotide sequence: TGCGCCAGCAGCCAGAAACCTCCTAGCTCTGGAAACACCATATATTTT. Translated: CASSQKPPSSGNTIYF.

The chain is built from TRBV7-9 and TRBJ2-2; no definite D call. V lost 2 bases and J lost 6, with 7 bases in between. The CDR3 spans 13 residues. CDR1 SEHNR and CDR2 FQNEAQ come from the germline V gene (reference sequence). CDR3 loop: CASSLTGSGELFF. The CDR3 bases are TGTGCCAGCAGCTTAACGGGTTCCGGGGAGCTGTTTTTT.

The rearrangement links TRBV11-2 to TRBJ2-1, with 9 bases lining up with TRBD1. Germline V gene sequence: CDR1 SGHAT, CDR2 FQNNGV. The CDR3 has 13 residues. V shed 4 bases, J shed 9 bases, and the junction held 4 bases outside the gene matches. This chain's CDR3 is CASSWGTGSEQFF. The CDR3 region has the DNA TGTGCCAGCAGCTGGGGGACAGGGAGTGAGCAGTTCTTC. Combining the CDR3 with reference TRBV11-2 and TRBJ2-1 gives the whole variable domain EAGVAQSPRYKIIEKRQSVAFWCNPISGHATLYWYQQILGQGPKLLIQFQNNGVVDDSQLPKDRFSAERLKGVDSTLKIQPAKLEDSAVYLCASSWGTGSEQFFGPGTRLTVL.

The gene calls are TRBV7-3 and TRBJ1-2; 7 bases align to TRBD1. The trim removed 5 bases at V and 7 bases at J, leaving 7 bases unmatched. The CDR3 is 13 amino acids. Germline values: CDR1 SGHTA, CDR2 FQGTGA. In DNA, the CDR3 is TGTGCCAGCAGCCTTCAGACAGGGTCTGGCTACACCTTC. Its protein product is CASSLQTGSGYTF.

This clone showed up just once. The sample holds other DNA sequences that translate to the same CDR3. The chain recombines TRBV20-1 with TRBJ1-3; unclear D gene. The CDR3 totals 11 residues. The V end lost 3 bases, the J end lost 4 bases, and 4 bases lay between the germline ends. Germline V gives CDR1 DFQATT, CDR2 SNEGSKA (reference sequence). The CDR3 DNA reads TGCAGTGCTAGTTCAGGAAACACCATATATTTT. As protein: CSASSGNTIYF.

This clone was found a few times. The rearrangement links TRBV2 to TRBJ1-2; D unresolved. V was trimmed by 3 bases and J by 3 bases, leaving 5 bases between them. Germline-derived CDR1 and CDR2 are SNHLY and FYNNEI. The CDR3 length is 12 residues. The CDR3 region is CASSEDHYGYTF. CDR3 in DNA: TGTGCCAGCAGTGAGGACCACTATGGCTACACCTTC.

V and J are TRBV5-6 and TRBJ2-7, with 8 bases lining up with TRBD2. Losses at the gene ends were 3 bases for V and 0 bases for J; bases not matched to a gene: 2. This CDR3 contains 14 residues. CDR1 SGHDT and CDR2 YYEEEE come from the germline V gene. The CDR3 loop is CASSSTSGSYEQYF. CDR3 coding DNA: TGTGCCAGCAGCTCAACTAGCGGCTCCTACGAGCAGTACTTC.

This clone was found once. The chain links TRBV27 to TRBJ1-2; weak D call: TRBD1 (5 bases). V was trimmed by 5 bases and J by 4 bases, leaving 14 bases between them. The V gene's germline CDR1 is MNHEY and CDR2 SMNVEV (reference sequence). The CDR3 spans 14 residues. The CDR3 spells CASSPRKGSYGYTF. The DNA of the CDR3 is TGTGCCAGCAGTCCCCGGAAGGGGAGCTATGGCTACACCTTC.

This rearrangement joins TRBV5-1 to TRBJ1-3; weak D call: TRBD1 (6 bases). V shed 4 bases and J shed 0 bases, with 8 bases lying between them. The CDR3 loop spans 14 amino acids. In germline, CDR1 is SGHRS, CDR2 YFSETQ. DNA for the CDR3: TGCGCCAGCAGCGTAGGGGGCTCTGGAAACACCATATATTTT. Translating it yields CASSVGGSGNTIYF.

The sample holds one count of this clone. V is TRBV19 and J is TRBJ1-3, with 7 bases fitting TRBD1. The germline V gene has CDR1 LNHDA and CDR2 SQIVND (reference sequence). The length of the CDR3 is 15 residues. The ends lost 3 bases at V and 0 bases at J; junction bases unmatched: 2. In DNA form, the CDR3 reads TGTGCCAGTAGTATGACAGGGCTCTCTGGAAACACCATATATTTT. It codes for CASSMTGLSGNTIYF.

The gene calls are TRBV4-2 and TRBJ1-5; D not resolved. The CDR3 contains 15 residues. Between the trimmed V and J ends, which lost 2 bases and 4 bases, there was a span of 12 bases. Germline V gene lookup returns CDR1 LGHNA and CDR2 YNFKEQ. The CDR3 region has the DNA TGTGCCAGCAGCCAAAACACCGTTCGGAATCAGCCCCAGCATTTT. Translating gives CASSQNTVRNQPQHF.

The gene calls are TRBV5-1 and TRBJ2-7; TRBD1 matches at 8 bases. From germline, CDR1 is SGHRS and CDR2 YFSETQ. With V trimmed by 3 bases and J by 2 bases, 31 bases remained unmatched. The CDR3 is 23 amino acids. CDR3 nucleotides: TGCGCCAGCAGCTCGGCAGATACGACAGGGGTTCTGGCGGGACATCCCCTAACCTACGAGCAGTACTTC. Its protein product is CASSSADTTGVLAGHPLTYEQYF. The full variable domain, its missing parts supplied by reference TRBV5-1 and TRBJ2-7, is KAGVTQTPRYLIKTRGQQVTLSCSPISGHRSVSWYQQTPGQGLQFLFEYFSETQRNKGNFPGRFSGRQFSNSRSEMNVSTLELGDSALYLCASSSADTTGVLAGHPLTYEQYFGPGTRLTVT.

A note on this clone: This specimen includes other DNA sequences encoding the same CDR3. V usage is TRBV5-1 and J usage is TRBJ2-2; D remains unclear. Trimming stripped 2 bases from V and 5 bases from J, with 10 bases between. CDR1 is SGHRS and CDR2 is YFSETQ in the germline V gene. The CDR3 is 14 amino acids. The CDR3 is CASSLTSGTGELFF. CDR3 DNA sequence: TGCGCCAGCAGCTTAACATCTGGTACCGGGGAGCTGTTTTTT.